The subject of this entry is one TCR beta chain. The specificity of this receptor is unknown. No qualities accompany the bases; no much larger clone lies one base away. Reading from cysteine to phenylalanine, the CDR3 counts 15 amino acids. The kept DNA is CDR3 alone, 45 bases in frame from the first base. CDR1 is given as WNHNN and CDR2 as SYGVQD, both from the germline V gene (reference sequence). Trimming costs V 7 bases and J 0 bases, and their ends lie 16 bases apart. This sample stems from a study of regulatory T cells in long-lasting Graves disease (dated by TCRdb to the early 2020s). With regard to the full study: Newly diagnosed Graves' disease patients had taken antithyroid drugs for less than 3 months. A total of around 35 samples underwent TCR sequencing, from about 13 patients with persistent Graves' disease and 20 or so patients with newly diagnosed Graves' disease. Peripheral blood TCR sequencing and RNA sequencing compared persistent Graves' disease patients with newly diagnosed Graves' disease patients. The study took place in China and was registered as a clinical trial.

This specimen's time point label, per the study, means: newly diagnosed GD, antithyroid drugs for less than 3 months. For both TCR sequencing and RNA sequencing, RNA was extracted from PBMCs using TRIzol. Graves' disease was diagnosed according to American Thyroid Association guidelines. Patients for the study were recruited at an endocrinology department in Xi'an, China. From each patient, around 9 milliliters of peripheral blood was collected into an EDTA anticoagulant tube. PBMCs were isolated by Ficoll Paque Plus density gradient separation without further T cell sorting. An Agilent 2100 Bioanalyzer and agarose gel were used to assess RNA quality, and a NanoDrop 2000 was used to measure RNA concentration. General study outcomes and caveats: More public clonotypes were shared among persistent patients (under 3,000) than among newly diagnosed patients (966). The small sample size was acknowledged by the authors as a limitation that may reduce accuracy. TRBV28, TRBJ1-2 and TRBJ2-5 were preferentially used in persistent disease, while TRBV20-1 and TRBJ2-1 were favored in newly diagnosed disease. Only peripheral blood was studied, because thyroid tissue, the primary lesion, was inaccessible. Lower TCR Shannon entropy and fewer highly expanded clones were observed in persistent Graves' disease patients than in newly diagnosed patients, which suggested clonal expansion. Sequencing and analysis were restricted to the TCR beta chain.

The library was prepared using multiplex PCR. The data were produced on an Illumina HiSeq 4000. TCR beta libraries were built with iRepertoire HTBI primers and Arm-PCR amplification of CDR3 regions. Before sequencing, the PCR products underwent gel purification. In the paper's pipeline: Gene usage analysis of CDR3 amino acid clonotypes relied on the 60 or so TRBV and fewer than 15 TRBJ segments identified across samples. Filtered high-quality paired reads were merged into contigs using COPE and FqMerger. BLAST was used to align contigs to IMGT TRBV, TRBD and TRBJ reference genes, with CDR3 defined following IMGT. Clonotypes above 0.1% frequency were classified as highly expanded clones. Repertoire diversity was measured by Shannon entropy, and V-J evenness by the Gini coefficient. A clonotype found in more than one individual was treated as public. Through fastp at Q25 and MiXCR, TCRdb rebuilt clones from the public reads, retaining in-frame beta chains. Rows with a matching CDR3 protein are joined into one entry that keeps the most common DNA and genes. TCRdb's processing, not the authors', yielded these V and J calls. A total of more than 450,000 distinct CDR3 sequences appear in this sample, approximately 12% of them only once. Of the sample, roughly 8.9% falls within the top ten clones.

These records were also assigned to another study, of T cells in Graves' hyperthyroidism and ophthalmopathy. Per the second study: A patient counted as having stable Graves' hyperthyroidism if no progression to ophthalmopathy occurred over 18 months of follow-up. Hyperthyroidism patients were newly diagnosed, with disease duration under 2 months, and aged 18 to 65 years. Exclusion was applied to patients with uncontrolled infections, other autoimmune diseases, pregnancy or lactation. Clinical symptoms, serum thyroxine and TRAb, thyroid ultrasound, and orbital computed tomography formed the basis for the diagnoses. The TCR CDR3 was subjected to a first round of RT-PCR using the HTBI primer set and the Qiagen OneStep RT-PCR kit. Most expanded thyroid clonotypes (frequency above 0.001) were also detected in blood, suggesting blood repertoires may reflect thyroid immune responses. Ophthalmopathy was separated from stable hyperthyroidism by a 13 V-J signature model, with approximately 89% sensitivity and 81% to 83% specificity obtained in cross-validation and 80%/75% obtained in testing. In validation, the model predicted progression to ophthalmopathy with 60% to 71% sensitivity and 72% to 75% specificity, a median of around six months before onset. A discovery cohort of about 95 patients, roughly 45 with Graves' ophthalmopathy and 55 to 60 with stable Graves' hyperthyroidism, was used to find distinguishing TCR V-J signatures. Prospective prediction of ophthalmopathy was tested in an independent validation cohort consisting of 18 to 20 hyperthyroidism patients and 15 to 17 patients who later progressed to ophthalmopathy. For training and testing, the 100 or so patients in the discovery cohort were randomly divided in a 7:3 ratio. In addition, the study compared T-cell repertoires in thyroid tissue and in blood from about 6 Graves' hyperthyroidism patients. After sampling, hyperthyroidism patients received methimazole starting at 30 mg daily, and ophthalmopathy patients received high-dose intravenous methylprednisolone. Libraries were constructed in a second round of multiplex PCR, after which size selection and purification were performed. The libraries were sequenced on an Illumina HiSeq2000 using paired-end 100 bp reads. Raw data were processed with SOAPnuke, discarding reads with adapters, uncalled bases, mean Phred below 15, or no exact constant-primer or identifier match. High-quality paired reads were merged using COPE v1.2.5, and each unique nucleotide sequence was defined as a clonotype. MiTCR v1.1 was used to align clonotypes to the IMGT TRBV, TRBD and TRBJ reference segments. Analysis was restricted to V-J combinations with a frequency above 0.0001, which covered about 99% of repertoires. The TCS score was defined as F50 (clonal expansion) divided by E x V (chaos), with BLOSUM62-based TCRdist calculated between CDR3 peptides within each V-J. Welch's t-statistics and random forest reduced roughly 540 V-J features to 13, which were used in a naive Bayes classifier (R e1071). No statistical method was used to set the sample size in advance, and investigators knew the group allocation. According to the paper, TCR Vbeta CDR3 sequencing was carried out on over 130 peripheral blood samples, which came from 40 to 45 ophthalmopathy, about 75 hyperthyroidism and approximately 17 progressor patients.

The clonotype originates from a woman aged 30 to 39 with Graves disease. Donor details come from another sample of the same person, matched by shared clones. The sequencing used peripheral blood mononuclear cells (PBMCs), collected at new diagnosis, from a patient treated with antithyroid drugs. The chain is made from TRBV10-1 and TRBJ2-7; the D gene assignment is perhaps TRBD1 or TRBD2, with each matching 7 bases. The CDR3 has the sequence CASTQGGESSYEQYF. The bases are TGCGCCAGCACCCAGGGGGGGGAGAGCTCCTACGAGCAGTACTTC.